The rows below give T cell receptor beta chains drawn from one sample of a study of T cells in Graves' hyperthyroidism and ophthalmopathy. TCRdb re-called the multiplex PCR reads with MiXCR, one entry per CDR3 protein. This table has hundreds of thousands of distinct CDR3 sequences, roughly a quarter appearing once. Sequenced material: blood. Receptors originate from a woman aged 25 to 45 with Graves' ophthalmopathy. Each CDR3 is given with its conserved first and last residue. The order of the fields is clone size, CDR3 length, V gene, D gene, J gene, CDR3 protein, CDR3 DNA. A D gene is named only where the DNA matches it firmly. The listing skips clone size in some rows; elsewhere it reads once, few, many or a size class.

>many|14|TRBV20-1|TRBD1|TRBJ1-2
CSARTSGQGHGYTF
TGCAGTGCTAGGACATCAGGACAGGGACATGGCTACACCTTC
>many|14|TRBV6-5|TRBD1|TRBJ2-7
CASSSGDRVAEQYF
TGTGCCAGCAGTTCCGGGGACAGGGTAGCGGAGCAGTACTTC
>once|13|TRBV20-1|.|TRBJ1-3
CSAEIGSGNTIYF
TGCAGTGCCGAGATAGGCTCTGGAAACACCATATATTTT
>.|13|TRBV18|.|TRBJ2-7
CASSPVSEGEQYF
TGTGCCAGCTCTCCCGTTTCCGAAGGTGAGCAGTACTTC
>many|13|TRBV20-1|.|TRBJ2-5
CSARGTPSETQYF
TGCAGTGCAAGAGGGACACCTTCGGAGACCCAGTACTTC
>many|14|TRBV11-2|TRBD1|TRBJ2-2
CASSLVGGGGELFF
TGTGCCAGCAGCTTAGTAGGGGGCGGCGGGGAGCTGTTTTTT
>many|14|TRBV6-5|.|TRBJ1-3
CASSYSKAGNTIYF
TGTGCCAGCAGTTACTCGAAAGCTGGAAACACCATATATTTT
>.|12|TRBV6-5|.|TRBJ2-7
CASSSGEREQYF
TGTGCCAGCAGTTCCGGGGAGCGGGAGCAGTACTTC
>.|14|TRBV7-9|TRBD1|TRBJ1-2
CASSLGQGYDGYTF
TGTGCCAGCAGCTTAGGACAGGGGTACGATGGCTACACCTTC
>many|16|TRBV4-2|TRBD1|TRBJ1-2
CASSQDRQGAIYGYTF
TGTGCCAGCAGCCAAGATAGACAGGGGGCAATCTATGGCTACACCTTC
>many|15|TRBV2|.|TRBJ1-2
CASSGTDKWGYGYTF
TGTGCCAGCAGTGGGACAGACAAATGGGGCTATGGCTACACCTTC
>many|15|TRBV5-6|TRBD1|TRBJ1-1
CASSPGQGLDTEAFF
TGTGCCAGCAGCCCGGGACAGGGGCTGGACACTGAAGCTTTCTTT
>once|13|TRBV29-1|.|TRBJ1-1
CSVATAKDTEAFF
TGCAGCGTGGCGACAGCGAAGGACACTGAAGCTTTCTTT
>many|14|TRBV10-1|.|TRBJ1-1
CASSVEGENTEAFF
TGCGCCAGCAGTGTAGAGGGGGAGAACACTGAAGCTTTCTTT
>.|16|TRBV20-1|TRBD2|TRBJ2-7
CSAREFSGGRTYEQYF
TGCAGTGCTAGAGAGTTTAGCGGGGGGCGCACCTACGAGCAGTACTTC
>.|15|TRBV6-4|.|TRBJ2-3
CASSLTSTQTDTQYF
TGTGCCAGCAGCCTCACTAGCACTCAAACAGATACGCAGTATTTT
>.|16|TRBV11-2|.|TRBJ2-7
CASSITTGGNSYEQYF
TGTGCCAGCAGCATCACCACCGGGGGAAACTCCTACGAGCAGTACTTC
>many|15|TRBV4-3|.|TRBJ2-7
CASSQDLEYGYEQYF
TGCGCCAGCAGCCAAGATTTGGAATATGGCTACGAGCAGTACTTC
>many|15|TRBV5-4|.|TRBJ2-5
CASSLPGSGQETQYF
TGTGCCAGCAGCTTGCCCGGGAGCGGTCAAGAGACCCAGTACTTC
>.|14|TRBV11-2|TRBD1|TRBJ1-1
CASSSNRGRTEAFF
TGTGCCAGCAGCTCAAACAGGGGGCGGACTGAAGCTTTCTTT
>many|16|TRBV12-3/TRBV12-4|.|TRBJ2-7
CASSQWGRGNSYEQYF
TGTGCCAGCAGCCAATGGGGTCGGGGCAACTCCTACGAGCAGTACTTC